The sample holds one count of the clone carrying this T cell receptor beta chain. The antigen is unknown. The entry originates in a study of metastatic and nonmetastatic thyroid tumors. Study at large: Repertoires of blood and of tissue (tumor or nodule) from malignant and benign thyroid patients were compared. General study results and limits: Malignant thyroid tumors reportedly had TCR beta diversity that was significantly higher than in benign nodules, in blood and tumor.

No patient received treatment before thyroid surgery. Authors' methods: CDR3 differences across clinicopathological groups were used to build a distant-metastasis classifier for papillary thyroid cancer. TCRdb redid the clone calls on the PCR reads using MiXCR. The V and J calls follow TCRdb's processing rather than the paper's. The sample lists roughly 13,000 clones; approximately 29% were seen once. With 1 base removed from V and 8 bases from J, the gap between germline ends came to 15 bases. This CDR3 is built from 14 residues. Germline V lookup: CDR1 SEHNR, CDR2 FQNEAQ (reference sequence). The receptor comes from a female donor with papillary thyroid cancer or a benign thyroid nodule (not recorded which). Some clones in this sample may be carry-over from other donors' samples. The chain recombines TRBV7-9 with TRBJ2-7; no reliable D call. Specimen: tumor tissue. CDR3 sequence reads: CASSLVTDHWKQYF. The CDR3 DNA is TGTGCCAGCAGCTTAGTGACGGATCATTGGAAGCAGTACTTC.